This T cell receptor (beta chain) emerged from a study of blood T cell repertoires in COVID-19. Study at large: Material from acute and convalescent COVID-19 was sourced from the United States, Italy and Spain. In each case, the material was cDNA or gDNA derived from T cells, B-cell-depleted T cells, or PBMCs.

Under the authors' procedure: How many nucleated cells were present was estimated from reference gene primer amplification. The data were produced by immunoSEQ multiplex PCR, yet TCRdb's version contains in-frame clones alone and is incomplete. Clone size and the V and J calls come from that table; the DNA yielded D and trimming. Here the sample spans more than 200,000 clones, more than 75% being singletons. The CDR3 is 13 residues long. The V gene lost 5 bases and the J gene lost 5 bases, with 9 bases spanning the gap. Germline loops: CDR1 KGHSH, CDR2 LQKENI. The TCR comes from an elderly man with acute or convalescent COVID-19. The chain employs TRBV18 and TRBJ1-4; tentatively, D is TRBD1 (5 bases). The specimen sequenced was peripheral blood. The CDR3 region has the DNA TGTGCCAGCTCAGTGGGGCGCAATGAAAAACTGTTTTTT. Protein: CASSVGRNEKLFF.